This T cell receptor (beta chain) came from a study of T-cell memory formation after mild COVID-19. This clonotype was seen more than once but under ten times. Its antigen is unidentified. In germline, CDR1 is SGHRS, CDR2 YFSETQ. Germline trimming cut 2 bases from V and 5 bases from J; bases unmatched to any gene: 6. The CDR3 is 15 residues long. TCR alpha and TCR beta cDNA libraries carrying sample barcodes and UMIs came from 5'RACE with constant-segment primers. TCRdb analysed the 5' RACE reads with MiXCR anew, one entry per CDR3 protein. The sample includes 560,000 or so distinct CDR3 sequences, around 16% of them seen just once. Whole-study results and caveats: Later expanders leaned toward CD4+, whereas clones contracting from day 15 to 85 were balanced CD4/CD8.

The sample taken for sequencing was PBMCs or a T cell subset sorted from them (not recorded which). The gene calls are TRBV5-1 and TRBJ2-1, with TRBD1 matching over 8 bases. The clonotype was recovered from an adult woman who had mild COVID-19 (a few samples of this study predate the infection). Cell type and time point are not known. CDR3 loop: CASSFGQGPNNEQFF. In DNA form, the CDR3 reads TGCGCCAGCAGCTTTGGACAGGGTCCCAACAATGAGCAGTTCTTC.